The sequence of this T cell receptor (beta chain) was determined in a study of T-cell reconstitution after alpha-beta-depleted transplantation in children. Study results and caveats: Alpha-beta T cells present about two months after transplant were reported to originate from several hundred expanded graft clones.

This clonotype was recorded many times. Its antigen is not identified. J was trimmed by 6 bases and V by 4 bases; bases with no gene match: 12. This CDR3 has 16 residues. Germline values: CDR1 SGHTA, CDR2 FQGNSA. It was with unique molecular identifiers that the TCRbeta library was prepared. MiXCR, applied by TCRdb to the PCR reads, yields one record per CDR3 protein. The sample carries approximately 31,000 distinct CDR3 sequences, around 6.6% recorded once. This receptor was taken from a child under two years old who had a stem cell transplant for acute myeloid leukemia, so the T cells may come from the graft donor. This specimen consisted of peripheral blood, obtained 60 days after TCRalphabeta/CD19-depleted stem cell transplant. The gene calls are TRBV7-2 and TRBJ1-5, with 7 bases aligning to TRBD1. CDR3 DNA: TGTGCCAGCAGCTCCCGGGCCCTGACAGGGACTCAGCCCCAGCATTTT. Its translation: CASSSRALTGTQPQHF.